This T cell receptor beta chain was captured by sequencing in a study of cytomegalovirus exposure and HLA in healthy donors. Study in general: The study placed around 85% of its 350 to 400 genotyped donors in the Caucasian-associated ancestry cluster.

PCR amplification relied on 60 Vbeta primers (plus 13 Jbeta primers). The data were produced by immunoSEQ multiplex PCR, yet TCRdb's version contains in-frame clones alone and is incomplete. The table has about 120,000 clones, 55% to 75% seen once; the top ten hold over 1.5%. Per the germline V gene, CDR1 is SGHNT and CDR2 is YYREEE (reference sequence). The CDR3 runs 12 residues. V shed 1 base and J shed 6 bases, with 8 bases lying between them. The TCR originated in a man in his thirties or forties in good health and CMV-seropositive. The sample comprised PBMCs. The V and J genes are TRBV5-4 and TRBJ2-7, with no clear D. The CDR3 is CASSLYPGEQYF. DNA of the CDR3: TGTGCCAGCAGCTTGTATCCCGGCGAGCAGTACTTC.